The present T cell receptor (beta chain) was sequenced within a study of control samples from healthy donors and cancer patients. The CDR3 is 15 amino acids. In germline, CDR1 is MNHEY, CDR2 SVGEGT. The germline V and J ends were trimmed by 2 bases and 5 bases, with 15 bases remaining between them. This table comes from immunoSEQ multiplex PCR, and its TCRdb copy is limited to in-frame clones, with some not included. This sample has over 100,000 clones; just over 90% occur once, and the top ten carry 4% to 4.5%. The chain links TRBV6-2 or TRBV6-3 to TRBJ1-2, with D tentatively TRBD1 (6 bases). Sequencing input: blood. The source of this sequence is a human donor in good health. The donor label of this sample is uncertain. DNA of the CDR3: TGTGCCAGCAGTTACCAAGACAGGTCTCGATATGGCTACACCTTC. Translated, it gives CASSYQDRSRYGYTF.